A selection of T cell receptor beta chains follows, all from one sample in a study of cytomegalovirus exposure and HLA in healthy donors. The repertoire was sequenced with immunoSEQ multiplex PCR; TCRdb's copy has only in-frame clones and lacks some. This table holds 85,000 to 95,000 clones, 70% to 85% found once. Material: PBMCs. The receptors were sampled from a young man in good health and CMV-seropositive. CDR3s include the opening cysteine and the closing phenylalanine or tryptophan. Fields, in order: J gene, D gene, V gene, clone size, CDR3 DNA, CDR3 protein. A D gene is named only where the DNA matches it firmly. Size tells how often a clone was seen (once, few, many) or the class of an expanded clone, and some rows leave it out.

>TRBJ2-1|TRBD1|TRBV4-1|few
TGCGCCAGCAGCCAAGTGGGACAGGGGATTAGGAATGAGCAGTTCTTC
CASSQVGQGIRNEQFF
>TRBJ1-4|.|TRBV25-1|.
TGTGCCAGCAGTGAAGGGGGGGCAACTAATGAAAAACTGTTTTTT
CASSEGGATNEKLFF
>TRBJ1-5|.|TRBV6-5|.
TGTGCCAGCAGTTCAAAAGGGGGTGAGCCCCAGCATTTT
CASSSKGGEPQHF
>TRBJ1-1|.|TRBV6-5|.
TGTGCCAGCAGGCAGGGATCCACTGAAGCTTTCTTT
CASRQGSTEAFF
>TRBJ1-1|.|TRBV7-2|few
TGTGCCAGCAGTCAATCCGGTGGCACTGAAGCTTTCTTT
CASSQSGGTEAFF
>TRBJ2-2|.|TRBV4-3|few
TGCGCCAGCAGCCAAGTCACAGGGTCCAGGGAGCTGTTTTTT
CASSQVTGSRELFF
>TRBJ2-2|.|TRBV5-1|.
TGCGCCAGCAGCGGGGGCGGGTCTAGGACCGGGGAGCTGTTTTTT
CASSGGGSRTGELFF
>TRBJ2-3|TRBD2|TRBV27|.
TGTGCCAGCAGTAGCGGGGGGCGGGCAGATACGCAGTATTTT
CASSSGGRADTQYF
>TRBJ2-5|.|TRBV6-5|.
TGTGCCAGCAGTTCCCACTTACTAGGAGGGGAGACCCAGTACTTC
CASSSHLLGGETQYF
>TRBJ1-4|.|TRBV2|.
TGTGCCAGCAGTGCCCAGACAGGAGAAAATGAAAAACTGTTTTTT
CASSAQTGENEKLFF
>TRBJ2-3|.|TRBV28|.
TGTGCCAGCAGTTCGCCCCCTAGTCGCCCAGATACGCAGTATTTT
CASSSPPSRPDTQYF
>TRBJ2-4|TRBD1|TRBV5-1|.
TGCGCCAGCAGCCTGGGGACAGAGAAAAACATTCAGTACTTC
CASSLGTEKNIQYF
>TRBJ1-5|TRBD1|TRBV5-1|.
TGCGCCAGCAGCAGAGGGGACAGCAATAGCAATCAGCCCCAGCATTTT
CASSRGDSNSNQPQHF
>TRBJ2-1|TRBD2|TRBV11-2|.
TGTGCCAGCAGCTCCGGACTAGTAGTCGGCTATGAGCAGTTCTTC
CASSSGLVVGYEQFF
>TRBJ2-5|.|TRBV7-6|.
TGTGCCAGCAGCCCAATAGGGGCCAGGGTTGGGACCCAGTACTTC
CASSPIGARVGTQYF
>TRBJ2-1|TRBD2|TRBV5-6|few
TGTGCCAGCAGCGCCCAGACTAGCGGGGCAACCAATGAGCAGTTCTTC
CASSAQTSGATNEQFF
>TRBJ1-5|.|TRBV6-5|.
TGTGCCAGCAGGGGCGGGGGTAGCAATCAGCCCCAGCATTTT
CASRGGGSNQPQHF
>TRBJ1-2|TRBD1|TRBV27|few
TGTGCCAGCAGTTCGACCGGGACAGTTAACTATGGCTACACCTTC
CASSSTGTVNYGYTF
>TRBJ2-5|.|TRBV5-1|.
TGCGCCAGCAGTGCCCTAGGACAGTCACAAGAGACCCAGTACTTC
CASSALGQSQETQYF
>TRBJ2-1|TRBD1|TRBV18|.
TGTGCCAGCCGCGGACAGGGAGTGAACAATGAGCAGTTCTTC
CASRGQGVNNEQFF
>TRBJ2-3|TRBD2|TRBV9|.
TGTGCCAGCAGCGTAGGGGGAGGGCGGGGTGTGACAGATACGCAGTATTTT
CASSVGGGRGVTDTQYF
>TRBJ1-2|TRBD1|TRBV6-1|few
TGTGCCACTTCGGACAGGGAAGGGGATGGCTACACCTTC
CATSDREGDGYTF
>TRBJ2-3|.|TRBV7-2|.
TGTGCCAGCAGCCCCCTCCTGAGCACAGATACGCAGTATTTT
CASSPLLSTDTQYF
>TRBJ1-1|.|TRBV6-1|few
TGTGCCAGCACCCTAAGGACAGTGAACACTGAAGCTTTCTTT
CASTLRTVNTEAFF
>TRBJ1-2|.|TRBV10-3|.
TGTGCCACCCGGGGGAGGGATCAGGGCTACACCTTC
CATRGRDQGYTF
>TRBJ1-6|.|TRBV10-3|few
TGTGCCATCAGTCTCGGGGGGGGGAATTCACCCCTCCACTTT
CAISLGGGNSPLHF
>TRBJ1-3|.|TRBV7-2|.
TGTGCCAGCAGCTTTGGGGCAGGGACTGGAAACACCATATATTTT
CASSFGAGTGNTIYF
>TRBJ1-4|TRBD1|TRBV11-3|.
TGTGCCAGCAGCGATACCGGGACAGGGCACGAAAAACTGTTTTTT
CASSDTGTGHEKLFF
>TRBJ1-1|TRBD1|TRBV29-1|few
TGCAGCGTTCAGGGGGGCCAGAACACTGAAGCTTTCTTT
CSVQGGQNTEAFF